This T cell receptor (beta chain) is drawn from a study of cytomegalovirus exposure and HLA in healthy donors. Trimming cost V 6 bases and J 0 bases, with 8 bases left between them. Germline-derived CDR1 and CDR2 are WNHNN and SYGVQD (reference sequence). CDR3 size: 13 residues. Concerning this clone itself: No antigen is known for it.

The PCR contained 60 Vbeta and 13 Jbeta primers. Using immunoSEQ multiplex PCR, the repertoire was profiled, and TCRdb retains in-frame clones only, with some absent. The table includes 150,000 to 180,000 clones, approximately 80% detected once. Study results and limitations: In a later analysis, parvovirus B19, influenza, CMV and Epstein-Barr virus appeared linked to several top co-occurrence clusters. HLA-A and HLA-B allele assignments for most subjects were reportedly predicted accurately using TCR beta sequences.

Material for sequencing was PBMCs. The receptor was derived from a woman aged 40 to 49 in good health and CMV-seropositive. This sequence joins TRBV10-1 and TRBJ1-1; D may be TRBD1 (6 bases). This CDR3 is CASSRTVNTEAFF. CDR3 nucleotide sequence: TGCGCCAGCAGCCGGACAGTGAACACTGAAGCTTTCTTT.